Listed here are 23 T cell receptor beta chains from one sample, sequenced in a study of T cells in localized non-small cell lung cancer. Clones were read by immunoSEQ multiplex PCR, and TCRdb kept only the in-frame ones, dropping some. The sample yields 20,000 to 25,000 clones, 85% to 90% seen once. The material was PBMCs, obtained before any cancer treatment. Receptors were obtained from a woman aged 35-75 years with stage II squamous cell lung carcinoma.

This chain joins TRBV7-2 and TRBJ2-1; 12 nucleotides align to TRBD1. Germline CDR1 and CDR2: SGHTA and FQGNSA. V was clipped by 2 bases and J by 10 bases; unmatched bases: 9. There are 16 residues in the CDR3. The CDR3 protein is CASSLTPGQGAGEQFF. DNA of the CDR3: TGTGCCAGCAGCTTAACCCCGGGACAGGGGGCAGGGGAGCAGTTCTTC. Supplemented by reference TRBV7-2 and TRBJ2-1, the full variable domain reads GAGVSQSPSNKVTEKGKDVELRCDPISGHTALYWYRQSLGQGLEFLIYFQGNSAPDKSGLPSDRFSAERTGGSVSTLTIQRTQQEDSAVYLCASSLTPGQGAGEQFFGPGTRLTVL.

The chain combines TRBV4-1 with TRBJ1-2; tentatively, D is TRBD1 (5 bases). Trimming took 0 bases from V and 5 from J, leaving 16 bases between them. The CDR3 totals 16 residues. Per the germline V gene, CDR1 is MGHRA and CDR2 is YSYEKL. In DNA, the CDR3 is TGCGCCAGCAGCCAAGAAGGGCCAGGGAGCGGGTATGGCTACACCTTC. Translation gives CASSQEGPGSGYGYTF.

This sequence joins TRBV11-3 and TRBJ1-1, with D uncertain. The CDR3 has 14 residues. V gave up 6 bases and J gave up 11 bases, with 22 bases separating them. The germline gives CDR1 SGHNT, CDR2 YENEEA. CDR3 in DNA: TGTGCCAGCAGGCCCGGTGCGGAGGGCCCGTGGGCTTTCTTT. This sequence encodes CASRPGAEGPWAFF.

The V gene is TRBV7-9, the J gene TRBJ1-2; D is ambiguous. The CDR3 contains 14 residues. CDR1 and CDR2 from the germline V gene are SEHNR and FQNEAQ (reference sequence). V shed 5 bases and J shed 12 bases, with 22 bases lying between them. This CDR3 is CASSHGRIPWLHTF. The CDR3 nucleotides read TGTGCCAGCAGCCATGGAAGGATCCCTTGGCTACACACCTTC.

This rearrangement joins TRBV19 to TRBJ2-5; D not resolved. Germline CDR1 is LNHDA and CDR2 is SQIVND (reference sequence). The CDR3 loop spans 13 amino acids. Trimming pared 9 bases from V and 1 base from J, leaving 12 bases between. The DNA of the CDR3 is TGTGCCAGCGGCTATAGGGTCCAAGAGACCCAGTACTTC. Protein sequence: CASGYRVQETQYF.

This clone was counted a single time. The V call is TRBV6-6, the J call TRBJ1-5; 8 bases fit TRBD1. The V gene's germline CDR1 is MNHNY and CDR2 SVGAGI (reference sequence). This CDR3 has 12 amino acids. Unmatched junction bases numbered 4, after V lost 4 bases and J lost 11 bases. The CDR3 DNA reads TGTGCCAGCAGTTCCCCGACAGGGGCCCAGCATTTT. It encodes CASSSPTGAQHF.

The CDR3 reads CASSQDLGTNTGELFF. The DNA of the CDR3 is TGTGCCAGCAGCCAAGATTTGGGGACGAACACCGGGGAGCTGTTTTTT. The chain recombines TRBV4-2 with TRBJ2-2; D gene uncertain. V gave up 0 bases and J gave up 0 bases, with 8 bases separating them. CDR1 LGHNA and CDR2 YNFKEQ come from the germline V gene. The CDR3 has 16 residues.

The chain links TRBV5-1 to TRBJ2-6; TRBD1 might be the D (5 bases). V shed 6 bases and J shed 0 bases, with 10 bases lying between them. CDR1 and CDR2 (germline): SGHRS, YFSETQ. The CDR3 sequence is 15 residues long. The CDR3 region is CASTSRGSGANVLTF. The CDR3 bases are TGCGCCAGCACGAGTAGGGGCTCTGGGGCCAACGTCCTGACTTTC. Full variable domain (rest looked up from reference TRBV5-1 and TRBJ2-6): KAGVTQTPRYLIKTRGQQVTLSCSPISGHRSVSWYQQTPGQGLQFLFEYFSETQRNKGNFPGRFSGRQFSNSRSEMNVSTLELGDSALYLCASTSRGSGANVLTFGAGSRLTVL.

The chain has TRBV5-8 and TRBJ1-1; D is uncertain. CDR1 and CDR2 (germline): SGHTS, YDEGEE. Trimming removed 2 bases from V and 3 bases from J, with 11 bases in between. CDR3 size: 14 residues. The CDR3 DNA follows: TGTGCCAGCAGCTTTCTCTCGGCGGACACTGAAGCTTTCTTT. Its translation is CASSFLSADTEAFF.

The genes are TRBV12-5 and TRBJ2-6; tentatively, D is TRBD1 (5 bases). The length of the CDR3 is 15 residues. CDR1 is LGHNT, CDR2 FRNRAP, per germline. With 3 bases removed from V and 2 bases from J, the gap between germline ends came to 8 bases. The chain's CDR3 is CASGFGRAGANVLTF. In nucleotides, the CDR3 is TGTGCTAGTGGTTTCGGCAGGGCTGGGGCCAACGTCCTGACTTTC.

The chain joins TRBV19 to TRBJ1-1; D might be TRBD1 (5 bases). Trimming removed 5 bases at V and 4 bases at J, with 14 bases between. This CDR3 has 14 residues. The germline CDR1 and CDR2 sequences are LNHDA and SQIVND (reference sequence). CDR3 nucleotides: TGTGCCAGTAGTCGACTAGGGGTTGGCACTGAAGCTTTCTTT. Protein: CASSRLGVGTEAFF.

The V and J genes are TRBV5-1 and TRBJ2-7, with 9 bases fitting TRBD1. Germline V CDR1 and CDR2: SGHRS, YFSETQ. V shed 0 bases, J shed 5 bases, and the junction held 6 bases outside the gene matches. This CDR3 contains 15 residues. Written as DNA, the CDR3 is TGCGCCAGCAGCTTGGGGGTGGACAGGGGCAACGAGCAGTACTTC. This encodes CASSLGVDRGNEQYF.

Only one count was recorded for this clone. The J gene is TRBJ2-1, the V gene TRBV5-4; 10 bases align to TRBD2. V lost 0 bases and J lost 7; bases outside the gene matches: 7. The CDR3 has 16 residues. Germline V gene lookup returns CDR1 SGHNT and CDR2 YYREEE (reference sequence). The CDR3, as DNA: TGTGCCAGCAGCTTGGACCCAGCGGGAGGGAGGAATGAGCAGTTCTTC. Protein: CASSLDPAGGRNEQFF.

The chain is built from TRBV15 and TRBJ2-7; 11 bases are a match to TRBD1. CDR1 and CDR2 (germline): LNHNV, YYDKDF (reference sequence). V trimming: 8 bases; J trimming: 5 bases; junction bases outside the gene matches: 8. The length of the CDR3 is 14 residues. CDR3: CATSRWDRGNEQYF. The CDR3 bases are TGTGCCACCTCGCGTTGGGACAGGGGGAACGAGCAGTACTTC.

The J gene is TRBJ1-2, the V gene TRBV19; D remains ambiguous. The V gene's germline CDR1 is LNHDA and CDR2 SQIVND (reference sequence). V was clipped by 10 bases and J by 2 bases, with 17 bases between them. The length of the CDR3 is 14 residues. The CDR3 loop reads CATQIDSFNYGYTF. The CDR3 coding sequence is TGTGCCACCCAAATTGACTCTTTCAACTATGGCTACACCTTC.

V gene TRBV28 combines with J gene TRBJ1-5; D remains ambiguous. This CDR3 has 16 residues. The germline CDR1 and CDR2 sequences are MDHEN and SYDVKM. V lost 5 bases and J lost 0, with 14 bases in between. CDR3: CASSPSLGRSNQPQHF. CDR3 in DNA: TGTGCCAGCAGTCCGTCTCTCGGACGTAGCAATCAGCCCCAGCATTTT.

This sequence joins TRBV2 and TRBJ2-2; D uncertain. CDR1 is SNHLY and CDR2 is FYNNEI in the germline V gene. This CDR3 is built from 16 residues. V lost 1 base and J lost 0, with 9 bases in between. The CDR3 region is CASSEVPPANTGELFF. Written as DNA, the CDR3 is TGTGCCAGCAGTGAAGTACCCCCCGCGAACACCGGGGAGCTGTTTTTT.

V is TRBV19 and J is TRBJ1-1, with 7 bases aligning to TRBD1. V was clipped by 5 bases and J by 5 bases; unmatched bases: 11. The germline gives CDR1 LNHDA, CDR2 SQIVND (reference sequence). The CDR3 covers 15 residues. The CDR3 sequence is CASSLTDRVSTEAFF. The DNA of the CDR3 is TGTGCCAGTAGTTTAACTGACAGGGTATCTACTGAAGCTTTCTTT.

V is TRBV7-6 and J is TRBJ2-5; D is possibly TRBD2 (5 bases). This CDR3 has 15 residues. The ends were cut back, 5 bases at V and 2 bases at J, with 15 bases in the middle. CDR1 and CDR2 from the germline V gene are SGHVS and FNYEAQ. The DNA of the CDR3 is TGTGCCAGCAGCCCCGAGCGAGGGCTACAAGAGACCCAGTACTTC. This encodes CASSPERGLQETQYF.

V gene TRBV28 combines with J gene TRBJ2-7, with a tentative D call TRBD1 (7 bases). CDR1 and CDR2 (germline): MDHEN, SYDVKM. Trimming shortened V by 2 bases and J by 2 bases, and 13 bases separated the two germline ends. The CDR3 covers 15 residues. CDR3 DNA: TGTGCCAGCAGTTTAGGGGGGACAGAAGCCTACGAGCAGTACTTC. The encoded protein is CASSLGGTEAYEQYF.

This clone was seen once. This chain joins TRBV5-6 and TRBJ2-2, with 11 positions matching TRBD2. CDR3 length: 16 amino acids. The V gene end was trimmed by 1 base and the J gene end by 7 bases; junction bases not matched to a gene: 6. From germline, CDR1 is SGHDT and CDR2 YYEEEE. The CDR3 coding sequence is TGTGCCAGCAGCTTGACTAGCGGGAGAATTGGCGGGGAGCTGTTTTTT. It translates to CASSLTSGRIGGELFF.

V gene TRBV7-8 combines with J gene TRBJ1-1; D may be TRBD1 (5 bases). Deletions cut 5 bases from V and 8 bases from J, with 15 bases between. This CDR3 region has 13 residues. CDR1 is SGHVS and CDR2 is FQNEAQ in the germline V gene. In nucleotides, the CDR3 is TGTGCCAGCAGCCGGGGCCCGTCATCGGAAGCTTTCTTT. Translation: CASSRGPSSEAFF.

The chain has TRBV10-3 and TRBJ1-3; unclear D gene. Germline CDR1 is ENHRY and CDR2 is SYGVKD. The CDR3 extends over 15 amino acids. Trimming left V 1 base short and J 3 bases short, with 10 bases between. The CDR3 bases are TGTGCCATCAGTGAGTTGAGCGCAGGTGGAAACACCATATATTTT. As protein: CAISELSAGGNTIYF.